The rows below give T cell receptor beta chains drawn from one sample of a study of T cells in Graves' hyperthyroidism and ophthalmopathy. TCRdb reanalysed the multiplex PCR reads using MiXCR and keeps one entry per CDR3 protein. Of around 620,000 distinct CDR3 sequences in the sample, 13% to 15% were seen once. Sample: blood. These receptors were taken from a woman younger than 30 with Graves' ophthalmopathy. Both conserved end residues are part of each CDR3. D genes are given only for firm matches. A clone size is listed for some rows: how often the clone was seen (once, few, many), or a class if it is expanded.

>few|TRBJ1-2|TRBV4-3|.
CASSHHRENYGYTF
TGCGCCAGCAGCCACCACAGGGAAAACTATGGCTACACCTTC
>few|TRBJ2-1|TRBV7-3|.
CASTRHGGSSYNEQFF
TGTGCCAGCACGAGACACGGGGGAAGCTCCTACAATGAGCAGTTCTTC
>.|TRBJ2-3|TRBV5-1|TRBD1
CASSDPGQGVNTQYF
TGCGCCAGCAGCGATCCGGGACAGGGAGTCAATACGCAGTATTTT
>many|TRBJ2-3|TRBV28|TRBD2
CASSLLAGGTDTQYF
TGTGCCAGCAGCCTACTAGCGGGAGGGACAGATACGCAGTATTTT
>many|TRBJ1-3|TRBV30|.
CAWRKGNTIYF
TGTGCCTGGAGAAAGGGAAACACCATATATTTT
>few|TRBJ1-2|TRBV25-1|.
CASSAGTKGYTF
TGTGCCAGCAGCGCCGGGACGAAAGGCTACACCTTC
>.|TRBJ1-4|TRBV11-2|TRBD1
CASSLGGQATDEKLFF
TGTGCCAGCAGCTTAGGGGGACAGGCAACTGATGAAAAACTGTTTTTT
>.|TRBJ1-1|TRBV7-3|.
CASSPSGRGDTEAFF
TGTGCCAGCAGCCCCTCGGGGAGGGGGGACACTGAAGCTTTCTTT
>few|TRBJ2-1|TRBV4-2|TRBD2
CASSQVGGRASDEQFF
TGTGCCAGCAGCCAAGTTGGCGGGAGGGCCTCGGATGAGCAGTTCTTC
>many|TRBJ1-2|TRBV20-1|.
CSARDQGYGYTF
TGCAGTGCTAGAGATCAGGGGTATGGCTACACCTTC
>.|TRBJ2-1|TRBV18|TRBD2
CASSPRRLAGPYNEQFF
TGTGCCAGCTCACCACGGCGGCTAGCGGGACCCTACAATGAGCAGTTCTTC
>.|TRBJ1-1|TRBV7-9|.
CASSLTRRDTEAFF
TGTGCCAGCAGCTTAACACGTAGAGACACTGAAGCTTTCTTT
>few|TRBJ1-2|TRBV7-9|.
CASSPQGWGYTF
TGTGCCAGCAGCCCACAGGGTTGGGGCTACACCTTC
>.|TRBJ2-7|TRBV18|.
CASSPPYGAPSYEQYF
TGTGCCAGCTCACCACCGTATGGGGCCCCTTCCTACGAGCAGTACTTC
>.|TRBJ2-7|TRBV20-1|.
CSARNPRGAAPGEQYF
TGCAGTGCTAGAAATCCCCGGGGAGCGGCCCCGGGGGAGCAGTACTTC
>.|TRBJ1-2|TRBV7-9|TRBD1
CASSSRTGYGYTF
TGTGCCAGCAGCTCAAGGACAGGCTATGGCTACACCTTC
>many|TRBJ2-5|TRBV2|.
CASSFRDQRYQETQYF
TGTGCCAGCAGTTTCCGGGACCAAAGGTACCAAGAGACCCAGTACTTC
>few|TRBJ2-1|TRBV29-1|.
CSVVSSGSYIEQFF
TGCAGCGTTGTCTCGAGCGGTAGCTACATTGAGCAGTTCTTC
>many|TRBJ1-2|TRBV2|TRBD1
CASRLGQGVRGYTF
TGTGCCAGCAGGCTGGGACAGGGCGTACGAGGCTACACCTTC
>few|TRBJ2-3|TRBV13|TRBD1
CASSSLDPDNPRDRVRTQYF
TGTGCCAGCAGCTCTCTAGACCCCGACAACCCCCGGGACAGGGTGCGTACGCAGTATTTT
>many|TRBJ2-5|TRBV18|.
CASSPLTAQETQYF
TGTGCCAGCTCACCCCTGACAGCCCAAGAGACCCAGTACTTC
>few|TRBJ1-3|TRBV20-1|.
CSAAGHNSGNTIYF
TGCAGTGCAGCGGGACACAACTCTGGAAACACCATATATTTT
>many|TRBJ1-1|TRBV28|.
CASRPGIFEWNTEAFF
TGTGCCAGCAGGCCTGGGATCTTTGAGTGGAACACTGAAGCTTTCTTT
>many|TRBJ2-1|TRBV6-1|.
CASSLSGTHPNEQFF
TGTGCCAGCAGTCTCTCCGGGACTCACCCCAATGAGCAGTTCTTC
>many|TRBJ2-5|TRBV24-1|.
CATSDLQGGGNQETQYF
TGTGCCACCAGTGATTTGCAAGGGGGAGGAAACCAAGAGACCCAGTACTTC
>many|TRBJ2-7|TRBV6-1|TRBD1
CASSTRGQGAFEQYF
TGTGCCAGCTCGACCCGCGGACAGGGGGCTTTCGAGCAGTACTTC
>.|TRBJ2-1|TRBV19|TRBD1
CAFRGPWRNEQFF
TGTGCTTTCAGGGGGCCTTGGAGGAATGAGCAGTTCTTC
>few|TRBJ2-1|TRBV7-9|TRBD1
CASRPGRGFYNEQFF
TGTGCCAGTCGGCCGGGCAGGGGGTTTTACAATGAGCAGTTCTTC
>once|TRBJ2-3|TRBV5-6|.
CASITTGDSGDTDTQYF
TGTGCCAGCATCACTACTGGGGATAGCGGAGACACAGATACGCAGTATTTT
>many|TRBJ2-1|TRBV12-3/TRBV12-4|.
CASSLDSSSYNEQFF
TGTGCCAGCAGTTTGGACTCGAGCTCCTACAATGAGCAGTTCTTC
>.|TRBJ1-2|TRBV6-1|.
CASSSSDYGYTF
TGTGCCAGCAGTTCAAGCGACTATGGCTACACCTTC
>many|TRBJ1-6|TRBV11-1|.
CASSILNSPLHF
TGTGCCAGCAGCATCTTAAATTCACCCCTCCACTTT
>many|TRBJ2-5|TRBV12-3/TRBV12-4|.
CASSFTGVGETQYF
TGTGCCAGCAGTTTCACGGGAGTAGGAGAGACCCAGTACTTC
>.|TRBJ2-1|TRBV7-9|TRBD2
CASRDPGPGSSRAGGDTYNEQFF
TGTGCCAGCAGGGACCCGGGACCCGGATCCTCCCGAGCGGGGGGGGACACTTACAATGAGCAGTTCTTC
>.|TRBJ2-3|TRBV25-1|.
CSLLCTDTQYF
TGTTCACTTCTTTGCACAGATACGCAGTATTTT
>.|TRBJ1-1|TRBV5-4|.
CASSPGGGLMNTEAFF
TGTGCCAGCAGCCCGGGGGGGGGGCTTATGAACACTGAAGCTTTCTTT
>few|TRBJ2-1|TRBV6-1|TRBD1
CASTAGQGYNEQFF
TGTGCCAGCACTGCGGGACAGGGGTACAATGAGCAGTTCTTC
>.|TRBJ2-1|TRBV19|.
CASSIGPLNEQFF
TGTGCCAGTAGTATAGGACCCCTCAATGAGCAGTTCTTC
>many|TRBJ2-1|TRBV2|TRBD2
CASIAGAYVDEQFF
TGTGCCAGCATAGCGGGAGCATATGTAGATGAGCAGTTCTTC
>many|TRBJ2-1|TRBV7-3|TRBD1
CASSLGLRDRGMNEQFF
TGTGCCAGCAGCTTAGGCCTCCGGGACAGGGGGATGAATGAGCAGTTCTTC
>many|TRBJ2-7|TRBV15|TRBD2
CATSGGLAYEQYF
TGTGCCACCAGCGGGGGACTAGCCTACGAGCAGTACTTC
>many|TRBJ2-2|TRBV7-8|TRBD2
CASSLVAGGEDGGELFF
TGTGCCAGCAGCTTAGTAGCGGGAGGGGAAGATGGCGGGGAGCTGTTTTTT
>few|TRBJ2-7|TRBV25-1|.
CASSGSLEVGYEQYF
TGTGCCAGCAGTGGATCTCTAGAGGTAGGGTACGAGCAGTACTTC